This T cell receptor beta chain was identified during a study of T cell repertoires in cytomegalovirus infection (dated by TCRdb to the late 2010s). Study-level background: Peptide stimulations targeted recently identified HLA-C-restricted CMV epitopes, whose presentation resists viral immunomodulation, together with well-studied HLA-B-restricted epitopes. Donor HLA type was relevant to the analysis, as public TCR beta signatures indicated carriage of CMV infection together with the matching HLA type.

The sample's treatment or condition label, in plain terms: in vitro stimulation with specific CMV peptide epitopes to enrich CMV-specific T cells. General study outcomes and caveats: Carriers of CMV infection plus the relevant HLA type were discriminated by the cumulative frequency of public TCR beta family members in the study cohort and in an independent roughly 400-donor cohort. The ex vivo response was dominated by HLA-C-restricted CMV-specific TCR beta clonotypes, and the single most frequent clonotype in two of eight donors was supplied by these HLA-C-restricted clonotypes.

Sequencing took place on an Illumina HiSeq 1500. TCRdb's own reprocessing of the public reads used fastp at Q25 and MiXCR and kept productive beta chains. Rows with one shared CDR3 protein collapse into an entry with the most common genes and DNA. This sample has some 500,000 distinct CDR3 sequences in its table, and under 45% of those were observed once. The leading ten clones occupy about 46% of the sample. At least ten counts were recorded for this clonotype. It lacks a known antigen. Base quality data are lacking; no much larger clone is found one base away. Including cysteine and phenylalanine, the CDR3 has 14 amino acids. This entry keeps only the CDR3 DNA: 42 bases, framed from base 1. Trimming removed 3 bases from V and 4 bases from J, leaving 11 bases between the germline ends. The germline V gene provides CDR1 SGHTA and CDR2 FQGNSA.

Rearrangement joined TRBV7-2 to TRBJ2-3; perhaps TRBD2 is the D gene, with 7 bases matching. Here the sequenced sample was cultured PBMCs, taken from culture after CMV antigen stimulation. The sequence was obtained from a human donor in good health (CMV status not recorded). Some clones in this sample may be carry-over from other donors' samples. At the DNA level, the sequence is TGTGCCAGCAGCTTGAGGGGGGGACCAGATACGCAGTATTTT. Translated, it gives CASSLRGGPDTQYF.